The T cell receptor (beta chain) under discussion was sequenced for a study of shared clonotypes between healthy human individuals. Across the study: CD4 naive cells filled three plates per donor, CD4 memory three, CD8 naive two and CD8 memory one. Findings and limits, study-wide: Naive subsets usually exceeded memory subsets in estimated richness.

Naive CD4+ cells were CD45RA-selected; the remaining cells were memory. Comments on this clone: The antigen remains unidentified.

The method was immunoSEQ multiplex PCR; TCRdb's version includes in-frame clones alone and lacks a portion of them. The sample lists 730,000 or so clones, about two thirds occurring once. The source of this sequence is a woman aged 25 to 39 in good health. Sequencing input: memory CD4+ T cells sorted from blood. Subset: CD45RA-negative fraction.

CDR3 nucleotides: TGCGCCAGCAGCCCCCGGATGTGGGGGACGTCGAACACCGGGGAGCTGTTTTTT. It codes for CASSPRMWGTSNTGELFF. The genes are TRBV5-1 and TRBJ2-2; the D call may be TRBD1 or TRBD2 (5 bases each). Germline CDR1 SGHRS, CDR2 YFSETQ. Trimming removed 4 bases at V and 0 bases at J, with 19 bases between. The CDR3 has 18 amino acids.